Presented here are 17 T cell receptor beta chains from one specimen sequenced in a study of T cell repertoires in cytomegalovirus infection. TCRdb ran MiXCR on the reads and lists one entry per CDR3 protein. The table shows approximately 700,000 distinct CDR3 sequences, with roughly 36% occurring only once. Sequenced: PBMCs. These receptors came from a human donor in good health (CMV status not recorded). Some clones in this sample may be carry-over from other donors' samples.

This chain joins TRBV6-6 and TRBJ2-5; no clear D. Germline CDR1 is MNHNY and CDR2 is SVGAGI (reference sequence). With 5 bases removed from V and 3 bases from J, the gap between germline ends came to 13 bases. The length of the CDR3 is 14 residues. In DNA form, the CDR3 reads TGTGCCAGCAGTCTGGTCCGATCCGAAGAGACCCAGTACTTC. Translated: CASSLVRSEETQYF.

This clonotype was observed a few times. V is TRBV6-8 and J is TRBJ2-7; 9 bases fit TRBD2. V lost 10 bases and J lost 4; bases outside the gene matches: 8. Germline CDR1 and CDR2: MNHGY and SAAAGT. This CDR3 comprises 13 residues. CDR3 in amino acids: CATRPSGAYEQYF. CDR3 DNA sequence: TGTGCCACCCGTCCTAGCGGGGCTTACGAGCAGTACTTC.

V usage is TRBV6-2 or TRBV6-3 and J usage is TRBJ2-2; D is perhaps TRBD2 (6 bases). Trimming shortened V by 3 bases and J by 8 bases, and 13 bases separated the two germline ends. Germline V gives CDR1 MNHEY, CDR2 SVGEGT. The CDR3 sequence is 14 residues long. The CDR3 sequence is CASSYRREGGELFF. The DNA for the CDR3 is TGTGCCAGCAGTTATAGGCGGGAAGGTGGGGAGCTGTTTTTT.

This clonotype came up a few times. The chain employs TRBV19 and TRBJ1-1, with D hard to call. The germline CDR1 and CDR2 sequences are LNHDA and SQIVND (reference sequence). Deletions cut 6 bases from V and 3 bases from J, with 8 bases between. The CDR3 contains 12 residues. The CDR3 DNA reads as TGTGCCAGTAGGCGCGGTTACACTGAAGCTTTCTTT. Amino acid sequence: CASRRGYTEAFF.

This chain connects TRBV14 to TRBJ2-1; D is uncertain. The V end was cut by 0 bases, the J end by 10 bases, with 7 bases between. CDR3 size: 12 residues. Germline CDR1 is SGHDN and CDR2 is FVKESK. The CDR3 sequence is CASSQDWREQFF. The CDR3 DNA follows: TGTGCCAGCAGCCAAGATTGGCGGGAGCAGTTCTTC.

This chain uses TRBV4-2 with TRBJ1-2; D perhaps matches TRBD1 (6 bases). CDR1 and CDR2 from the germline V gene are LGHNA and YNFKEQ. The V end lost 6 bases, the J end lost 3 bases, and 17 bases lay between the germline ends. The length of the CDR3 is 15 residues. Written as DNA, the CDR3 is TGTGCCAGCAGTCTATCAGGGGTCTTGGACTATGGCTACACCTTC. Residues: CASSLSGVLDYGYTF.

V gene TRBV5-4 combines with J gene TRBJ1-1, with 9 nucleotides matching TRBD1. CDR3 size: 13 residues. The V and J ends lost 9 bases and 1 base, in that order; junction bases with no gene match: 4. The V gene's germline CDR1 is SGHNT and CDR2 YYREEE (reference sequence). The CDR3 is CATTDRGNTEAFF. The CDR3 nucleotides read TGTGCCACCACGGACAGGGGGAACACTGAAGCTTTCTTT.

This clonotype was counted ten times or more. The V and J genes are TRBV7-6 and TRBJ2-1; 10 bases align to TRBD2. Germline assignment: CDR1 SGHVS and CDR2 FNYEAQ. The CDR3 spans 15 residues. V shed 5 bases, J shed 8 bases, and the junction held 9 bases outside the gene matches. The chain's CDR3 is CASSLVLAGDYEQFF. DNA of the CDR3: TGTGCCAGCAGCCTTGTCCTAGCGGGAGATTATGAGCAGTTCTTC.

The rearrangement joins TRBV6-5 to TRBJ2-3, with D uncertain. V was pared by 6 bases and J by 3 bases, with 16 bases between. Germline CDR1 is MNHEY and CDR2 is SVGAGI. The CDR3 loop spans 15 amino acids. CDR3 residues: CASSTYQDSTDTQYF. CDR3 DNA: TGTGCCAGCAGCACCTACCAGGATTCGACAGATACGCAGTATTTT.

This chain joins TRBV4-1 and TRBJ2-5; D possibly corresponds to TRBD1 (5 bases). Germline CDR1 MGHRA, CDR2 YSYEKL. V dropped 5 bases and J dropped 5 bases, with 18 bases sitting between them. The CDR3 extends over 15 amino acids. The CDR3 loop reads CASSIGAREGETQYF. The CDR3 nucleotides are TGCGCCAGCAGCATAGGGGCCAGGGAAGGGGAGACCCAGTACTTC.

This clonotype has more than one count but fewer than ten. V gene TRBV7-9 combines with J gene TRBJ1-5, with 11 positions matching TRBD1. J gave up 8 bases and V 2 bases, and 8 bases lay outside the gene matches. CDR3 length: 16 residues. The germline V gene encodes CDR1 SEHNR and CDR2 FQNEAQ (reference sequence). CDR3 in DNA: TGTGCCAGCAGCTTATCCGGACAGGGGGCATCGGAGCCCCAGCATTTT. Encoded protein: CASSLSGQGASEPQHF.

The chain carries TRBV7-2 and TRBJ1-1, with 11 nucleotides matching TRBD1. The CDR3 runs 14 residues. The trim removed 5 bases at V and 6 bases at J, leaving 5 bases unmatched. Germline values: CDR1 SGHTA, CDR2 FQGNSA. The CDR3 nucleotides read TGTGCCAGCAGCCCGGACAGGGGGCGCGCTGAAGCTTTCTTT. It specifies CASSPDRGRAEAFF.

This chain's CDR3 is CASSLVAVYNEQFF. DNA for the CDR3: TGTGCCAGCAGCTTGGTAGCGGTATACAATGAGCAGTTCTTC. The V gene is TRBV5-8, the J gene TRBJ2-1; possible D gene TRBD2, 6 bases. The CDR3 extends over 14 amino acids. Trimming removed 0 bases at V and 4 bases at J, with 8 bases between. CDR1 and CDR2 (germline): SGHTS, YDEGEE. The variable domain in full, with the rest retrieved from reference TRBV5-8 and TRBJ2-1, is EAGVTQSPTHLIKTRGQQATLRCSPISGHTSVYWYQQALGLGLQFLLWYDEGEERNRGNFPPRFSGRQFPNYSSELNVNALELEDSALYLCASSLVAVYNEQFFGPGTRLTVL.

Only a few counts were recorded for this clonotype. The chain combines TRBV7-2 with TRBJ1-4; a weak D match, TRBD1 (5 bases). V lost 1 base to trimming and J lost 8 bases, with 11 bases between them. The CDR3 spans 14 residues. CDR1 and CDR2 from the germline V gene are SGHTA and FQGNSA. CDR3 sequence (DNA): TGTGCCAGCAGCTTAGACGCAGGGAGAGAAAAACTGTTTTTT. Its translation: CASSLDAGREKLFF.

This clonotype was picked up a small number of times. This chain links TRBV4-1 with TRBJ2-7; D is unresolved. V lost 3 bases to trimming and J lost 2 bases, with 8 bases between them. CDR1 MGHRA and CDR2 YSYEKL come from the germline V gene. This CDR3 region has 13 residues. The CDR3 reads CASSHLGTYEQYF. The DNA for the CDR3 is TGCGCCAGCAGCCATCTCGGAACCTACGAGCAGTACTTC.

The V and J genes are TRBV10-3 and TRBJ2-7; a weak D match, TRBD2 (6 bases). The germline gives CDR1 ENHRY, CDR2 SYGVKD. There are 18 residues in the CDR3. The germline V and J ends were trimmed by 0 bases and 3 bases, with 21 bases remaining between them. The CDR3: CAISESTGIGGKSYEQYF. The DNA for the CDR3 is TGTGCCATCAGTGAGTCTACCGGAATTGGGGGGAAGAGCTACGAGCAGTACTTC.

The CDR3 loop is CASSIVVPGNTIYF. In DNA, the CDR3 is TGTGCCAGCAGCATCGTAGTCCCTGGAAACACCATATATTTT. The chain links TRBV7-8 to TRBJ1-3; D is unresolved. This CDR3 contains 14 residues. Trimming removed 5 bases from V and 2 bases from J, with 10 bases in between. Germline CDR1 is SGHVS and CDR2 is FQNEAQ.